Listed here are 5 T cell receptor beta chains from one sample, sequenced in a study of cytomegalovirus exposure and HLA in healthy donors. Vbeta (60) and Jbeta (13) primers were used in the PCR. Sequencing was performed with immunoSEQ multiplex PCR; in TCRdb, only in-frame clones are kept and a portion is missing. With about 58,000 clones in the sample, the ten largest clones hold almost 4%. The sample consisted of PBMCs. These receptors were obtained from a male donor in good health and CMV-seronegative.

The genes are TRBV10-3 and TRBJ2-1; 11 bases align to TRBD1. Germline loops: CDR1 ENHRY, CDR2 SYGVKD. J lost 7 bases, V lost 5 bases, and 4 bases had no gene match. CDR3 length: 14 amino acids. CDR3 protein: CAISFGTGGNEQFF. The CDR3 DNA sequence: TGTGCCATCAGTTTCGGGACAGGGGGAAATGAGCAGTTCTTC.

This chain links TRBV7-9 with TRBJ1-2; TRBD1 aligns across 8 bases. This CDR3 is 15 amino acids long. V lost 5 bases, J lost 5 bases, and 10 bases stayed unmatched. Germline CDR1 is SEHNR and CDR2 is FQNEAQ (reference sequence). CDR3 sequence (DNA): TGTGCCAGCAGCCCTCAGGGGGCGAGGGGGTATGGCTACACCTTC. Encoded protein: CASSPQGARGYGYTF.

V usage is TRBV5-1 and J usage is TRBJ2-5; TRBD2 is a possible D gene (5 bases). The V end was cut by 4 bases, the J end by 4 bases, with 20 bases between. CDR1 and CDR2 (germline): SGHRS, YFSETQ. The CDR3 runs 16 residues. Here the CDR3 DNA reads TGCGCCAGCAGCCTTGATTCTAGAGGGAGAAGAGAGACCCAGTACTTC. Its protein is CASSLDSRGRRETQYF.

The chain uses TRBV28 and TRBJ1-4; no clear D gene. With 0 bases removed from V and 0 bases from J, the gap between germline ends came to 5 bases. The CDR3 consists of 15 residues. Per germline, CDR1 MDHEN and CDR2 SYDVKM. CDR3 nucleotide sequence: TGTGCCAGCAGTTTATGGCAGGCAACTAATGAAAAACTGTTTTTT. Amino acids: CASSLWQATNEKLFF. Full variable domain (remainder filled in from reference TRBV28 and TRBJ1-4): DVKVTQSSRYLVKRTGEKVFLECVQDMDHENMFWYRQDPGLGLRLIYFSYDVKMKEKGDIPEGYSVSREKKERFSLILESASTNQTSMYLCASSLWQATNEKLFFGSGTQLSVL.

The chain joins TRBV6-6 to TRBJ1-5; 9 nucleotides agree with TRBD1. CDR3 length equals 14 residues. CDR1 is MNHNY and CDR2 is SVGAGI in the germline V gene (reference sequence). Losses at the gene ends were 2 bases for V and 7 bases for J; bases not matched to a gene: 3. The CDR3 spells CASSYGDRAQPQHF. In nucleotides, the CDR3 is TGTGCCAGCAGTTACGGGGACAGGGCCCAGCCCCAGCATTTT.